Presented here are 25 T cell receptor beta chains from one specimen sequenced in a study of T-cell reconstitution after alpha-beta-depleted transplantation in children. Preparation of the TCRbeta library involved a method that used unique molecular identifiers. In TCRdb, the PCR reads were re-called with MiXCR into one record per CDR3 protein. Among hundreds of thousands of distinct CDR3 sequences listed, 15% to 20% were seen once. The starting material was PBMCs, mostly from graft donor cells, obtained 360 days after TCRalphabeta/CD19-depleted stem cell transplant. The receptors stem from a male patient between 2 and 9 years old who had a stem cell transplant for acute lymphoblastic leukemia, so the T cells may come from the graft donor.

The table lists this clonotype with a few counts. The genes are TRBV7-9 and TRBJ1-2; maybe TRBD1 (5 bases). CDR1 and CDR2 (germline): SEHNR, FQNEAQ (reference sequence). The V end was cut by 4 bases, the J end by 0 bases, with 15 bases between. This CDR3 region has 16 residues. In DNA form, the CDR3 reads TGTGCCAGCAGCTCCGGGGCTACCAGTACTAACTATGGCTACACCTTC. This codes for CASSSGATSTNYGYTF.

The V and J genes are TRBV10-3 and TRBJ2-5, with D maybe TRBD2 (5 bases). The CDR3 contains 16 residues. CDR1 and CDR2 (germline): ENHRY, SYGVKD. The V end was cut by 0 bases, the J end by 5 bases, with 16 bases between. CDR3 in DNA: TGTGCCATCAGTGAGTCACGGGATCACCTGCAGGAGACCCAGTACTTC. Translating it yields CAISESRDHLQETQYF.

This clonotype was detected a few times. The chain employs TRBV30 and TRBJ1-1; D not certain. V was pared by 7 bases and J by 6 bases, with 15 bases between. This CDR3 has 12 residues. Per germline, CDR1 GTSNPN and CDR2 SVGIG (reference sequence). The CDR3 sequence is CASSMTYAEAFF. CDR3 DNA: TGTGCCTCGTCAATGACCTACGCTGAAGCTTTCTTT.

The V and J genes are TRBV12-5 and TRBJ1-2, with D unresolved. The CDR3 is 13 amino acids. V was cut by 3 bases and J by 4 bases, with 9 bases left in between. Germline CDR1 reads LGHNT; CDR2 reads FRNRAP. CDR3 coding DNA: TGTGCTAGTGGTTTCGTCGGGTTCTATGGCTACACCTTC. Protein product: CASGFVGFYGYTF.

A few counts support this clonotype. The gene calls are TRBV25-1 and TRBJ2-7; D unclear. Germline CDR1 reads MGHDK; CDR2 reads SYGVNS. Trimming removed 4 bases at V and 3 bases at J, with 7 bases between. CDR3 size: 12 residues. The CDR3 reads CASSALNYEQYF. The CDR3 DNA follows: TGTGCCAGCAGTGCCCTGAACTACGAGCAGTACTTC.

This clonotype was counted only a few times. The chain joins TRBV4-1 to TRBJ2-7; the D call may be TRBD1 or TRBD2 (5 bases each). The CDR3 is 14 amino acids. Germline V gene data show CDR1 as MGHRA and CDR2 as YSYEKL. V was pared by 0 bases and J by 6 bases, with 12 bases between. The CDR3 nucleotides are TGCGCCAGCAGCCAAGACCCTCGGGACGGCGAGCAGTACTTC. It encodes CASSQDPRDGEQYF.

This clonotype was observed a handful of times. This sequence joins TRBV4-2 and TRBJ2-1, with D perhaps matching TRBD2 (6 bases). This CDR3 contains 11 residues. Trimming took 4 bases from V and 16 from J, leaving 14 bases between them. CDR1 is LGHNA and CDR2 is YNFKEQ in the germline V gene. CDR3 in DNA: TGTGCCAGCAGCCTACGGGAGCGATATTTCTTC. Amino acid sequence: CASSLRERYFF.

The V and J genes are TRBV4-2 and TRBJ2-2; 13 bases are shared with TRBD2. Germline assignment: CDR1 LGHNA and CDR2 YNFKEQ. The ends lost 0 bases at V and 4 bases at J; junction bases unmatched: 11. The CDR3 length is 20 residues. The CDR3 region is CASSQDGSGLAGARTGELFF. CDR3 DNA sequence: TGTGCCAGCAGCCAAGATGGTAGTGGACTAGCGGGAGCCCGCACCGGGGAGCTGTTTTTT.

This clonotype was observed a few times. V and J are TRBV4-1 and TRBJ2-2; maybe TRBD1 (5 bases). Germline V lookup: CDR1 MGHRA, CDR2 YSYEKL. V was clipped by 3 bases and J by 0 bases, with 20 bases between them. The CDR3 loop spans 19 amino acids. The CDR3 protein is CASSHQSLRAGSNTGELFF. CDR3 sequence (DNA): TGCGCCAGCAGCCACCAGTCGCTCCGGGCAGGGTCGAACACCGGGGAGCTGTTTTTT.

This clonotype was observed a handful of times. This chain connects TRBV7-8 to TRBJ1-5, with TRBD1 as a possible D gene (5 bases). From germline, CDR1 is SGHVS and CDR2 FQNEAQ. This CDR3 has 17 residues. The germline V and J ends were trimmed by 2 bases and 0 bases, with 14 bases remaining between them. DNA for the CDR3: TGTGCCAGCAGCTTACTGCAGGGCCCATATAGCAATCAGCCCCAGCATTTT. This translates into CASSLLQGPYSNQPQHF. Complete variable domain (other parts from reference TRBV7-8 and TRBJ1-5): GAGVSQSPRYKVAKRGQDVALRCDPISGHVSLFWYQQALGQGPEFLTYFQNEAQLDKSGLPSDRFFAERPEGSVSTLKIQRTQQEDSAVYLCASSLLQGPYSNQPQHFGDGTRLSIL.

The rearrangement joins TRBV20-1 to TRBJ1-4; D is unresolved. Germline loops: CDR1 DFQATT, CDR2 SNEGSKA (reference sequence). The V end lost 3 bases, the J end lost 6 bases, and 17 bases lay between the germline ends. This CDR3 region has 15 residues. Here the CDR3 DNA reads TGCAGTGCTAGTGCTTACGGGGATCAGGATGAAAAACTGTTTTTT. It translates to CSASAYGDQDEKLFF.

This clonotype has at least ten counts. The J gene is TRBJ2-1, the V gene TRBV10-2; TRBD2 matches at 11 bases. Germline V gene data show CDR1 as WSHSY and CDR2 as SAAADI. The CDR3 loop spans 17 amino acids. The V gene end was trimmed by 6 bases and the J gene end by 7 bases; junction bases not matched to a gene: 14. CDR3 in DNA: TGCGCCAGCAGCCCTGGGTGGGGGACTAGCGGTCGTAATGAGCAGTTCTTC. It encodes CASSPGWGTSGRNEQFF.

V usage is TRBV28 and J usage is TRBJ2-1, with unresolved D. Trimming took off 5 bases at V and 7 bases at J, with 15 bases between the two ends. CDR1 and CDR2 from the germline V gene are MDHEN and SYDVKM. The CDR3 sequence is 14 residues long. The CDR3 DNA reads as TGTGCCAGCAGTCCCTCTCCTCTCGGGAATGAGCAGTTCTTC. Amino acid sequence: CASSPSPLGNEQFF.

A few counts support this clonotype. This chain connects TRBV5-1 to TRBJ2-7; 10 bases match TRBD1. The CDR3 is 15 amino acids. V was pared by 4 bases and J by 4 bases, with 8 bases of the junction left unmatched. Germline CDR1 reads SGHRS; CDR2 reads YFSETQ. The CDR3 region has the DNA TGCGCCAGCAGCCCACAGACAGGGGGCGGGTACGAGCAGTACTTC. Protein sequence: CASSPQTGGGYEQYF.

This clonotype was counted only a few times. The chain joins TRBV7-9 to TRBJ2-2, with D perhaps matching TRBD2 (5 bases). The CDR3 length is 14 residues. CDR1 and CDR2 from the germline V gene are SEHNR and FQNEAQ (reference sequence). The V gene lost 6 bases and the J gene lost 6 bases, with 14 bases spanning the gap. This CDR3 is CASRRAERPGELFF. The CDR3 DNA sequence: TGTGCCAGCAGGCGGGCAGAAAGGCCCGGGGAGCTGTTTTTT.

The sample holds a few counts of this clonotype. This CDR3 is CASSEGWDLSYNEQFF. Written as DNA, the CDR3 is TGTGCCAGCAGTGAAGGGTGGGACCTCTCCTACAATGAGCAGTTCTTC. The chain employs TRBV2 and TRBJ2-1; possibly TRBD1 or TRBD2 for D (5 bases each). The CDR3 consists of 16 residues. Germline V gives CDR1 SNHLY, CDR2 FYNNEI. V dropped 1 base and J dropped 0 bases, with 10 bases sitting between them.

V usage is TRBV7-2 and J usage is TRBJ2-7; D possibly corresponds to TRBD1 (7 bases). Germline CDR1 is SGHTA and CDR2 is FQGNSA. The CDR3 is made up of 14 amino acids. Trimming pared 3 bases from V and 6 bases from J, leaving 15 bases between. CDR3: CASSFGGGFSEQYF. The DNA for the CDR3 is TGTGCCAGCAGCTTTGGAGGGGGCTTTTCCGAGCAGTACTTC.

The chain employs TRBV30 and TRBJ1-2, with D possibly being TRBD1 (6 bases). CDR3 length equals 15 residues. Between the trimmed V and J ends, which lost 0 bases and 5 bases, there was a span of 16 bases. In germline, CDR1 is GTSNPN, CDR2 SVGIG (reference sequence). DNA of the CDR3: TGTGCCTGGAGTGTAGAATCCAGGGGAAATTATGGCTACACCTTC. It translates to CAWSVESRGNYGYTF.

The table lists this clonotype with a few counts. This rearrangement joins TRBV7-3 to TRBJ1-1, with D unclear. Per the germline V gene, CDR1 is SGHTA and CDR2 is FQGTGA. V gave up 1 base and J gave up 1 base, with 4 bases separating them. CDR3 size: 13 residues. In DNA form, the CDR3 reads TGTGCCAGCAGCTTAAAACGGAACACTGAAGCTTTCTTT. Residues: CASSLKRNTEAFF.

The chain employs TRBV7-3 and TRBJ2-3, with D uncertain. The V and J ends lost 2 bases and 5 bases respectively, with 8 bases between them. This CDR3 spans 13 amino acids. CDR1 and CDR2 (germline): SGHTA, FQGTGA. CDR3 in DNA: TGTGCCAGCAGCTTATTTGAAAGAGATACGCAGTATTTT. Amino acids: CASSLFERDTQYF.

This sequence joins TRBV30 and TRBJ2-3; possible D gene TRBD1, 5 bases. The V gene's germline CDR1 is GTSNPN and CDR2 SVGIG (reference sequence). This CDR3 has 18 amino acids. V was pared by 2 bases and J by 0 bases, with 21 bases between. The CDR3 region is CAWSLGDSALASTDTQYF. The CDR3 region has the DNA TGTGCCTGGAGTCTCGGAGACAGCGCTCTCGCTAGCACAGATACGCAGTATTTT.

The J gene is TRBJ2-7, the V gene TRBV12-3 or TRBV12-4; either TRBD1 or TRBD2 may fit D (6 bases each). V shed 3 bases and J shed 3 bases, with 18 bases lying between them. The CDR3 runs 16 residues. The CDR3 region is CASSLALGGSLYEQYF. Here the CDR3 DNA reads TGTGCCAGCAGTTTGGCTCTAGGGGGGAGTCTCTACGAGCAGTACTTC.

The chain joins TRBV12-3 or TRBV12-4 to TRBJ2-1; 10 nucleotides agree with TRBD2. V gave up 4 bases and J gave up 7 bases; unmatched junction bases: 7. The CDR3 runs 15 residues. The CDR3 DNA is TGTGCCAGCAGTTCTCTAGCGGGAGAGGGGAATGAGCAGTTCTTC. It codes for CASSSLAGEGNEQFF.

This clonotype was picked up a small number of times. The CDR3 sequence: CASSPLAGGLNEQFF. DNA for the CDR3: TGTGCCAGTAGTCCACTAGCGGGAGGCCTCAATGAGCAGTTCTTC. The chain has TRBV19 and TRBJ2-1, with 12 bases that match TRBD2. From germline, CDR1 is LNHDA and CDR2 SQIVND (reference sequence). Unmatched junction bases numbered 5, after V lost 5 bases and J lost 6 bases. This CDR3 has 15 amino acids.

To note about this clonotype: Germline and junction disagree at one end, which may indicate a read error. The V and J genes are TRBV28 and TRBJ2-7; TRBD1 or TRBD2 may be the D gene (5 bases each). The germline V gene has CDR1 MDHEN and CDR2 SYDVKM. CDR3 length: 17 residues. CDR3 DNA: TGTGTCAGCAGTTTCCGGGGCGTGGGGCCTAGCTCCTACGAGCAGTACTTC. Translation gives CVSSFRGVGPSSYEQYF.